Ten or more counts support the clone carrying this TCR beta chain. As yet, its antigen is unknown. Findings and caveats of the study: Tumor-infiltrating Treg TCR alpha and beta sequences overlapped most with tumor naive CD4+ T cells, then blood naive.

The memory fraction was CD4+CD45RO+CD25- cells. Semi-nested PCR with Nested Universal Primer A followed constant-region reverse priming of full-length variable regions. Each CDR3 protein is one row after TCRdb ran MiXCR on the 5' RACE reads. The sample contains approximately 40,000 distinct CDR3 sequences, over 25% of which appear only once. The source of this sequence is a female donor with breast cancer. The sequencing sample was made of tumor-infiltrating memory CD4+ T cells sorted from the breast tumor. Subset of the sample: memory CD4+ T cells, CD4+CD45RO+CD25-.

CDR3 sequence reads: CASSPRGSSKNIQYF. In DNA form, the CDR3 reads TGTGCCAGCAGCCCTCGTGGGTCTTCAAAAAACATTCAGTACTTC. The chain recombines TRBV9 with TRBJ2-4; D call uncertain. Germline V gene data show CDR1 as SGDLS and CDR2 as YYNGEE. V shed 4 bases and J shed 4 bases, with 15 bases lying between them. This CDR3 contains 15 residues.